These 32 T cell receptor beta chains came from one sample sequenced in a study of blood T cell repertoires in COVID-19. Using immunoSEQ multiplex PCR, the repertoire was profiled, and TCRdb retains in-frame clones only, with some absent. The sample includes 90,000 to 150,000 clones, approximately 90% of them seen just once. The sample consisted of peripheral blood. All receptors come from a human donor in a cohort sampled during active COVID-19.

This chain joins TRBV2 and TRBJ2-1, with 14 bases that match TRBD2. Germline V gene lookup returns CDR1 SNHLY and CDR2 FYNNEI. This CDR3 is 15 amino acids long. V trimming: 6 bases; J trimming: 6 bases; junction bases outside the gene matches: 4. The CDR3 nucleotides read TGTGCCAGCAGGCCCGGGACTAGCGGGGGCAATGAGCAGTTCTTC. This gives the protein CASRPGTSGGNEQFF.

The rearrangement links TRBV14 to TRBJ2-3; TRBD2 matches 11 bases. The junction had 2 bases not matched to a gene; V was cut back by 4 bases and J by 2 bases. CDR1 is SGHDN and CDR2 is FVKESK in the germline V gene. CDR3 length: 15 amino acids. The CDR3 region is CASSRLAGNTDTQYF. The CDR3 DNA reads TGTGCCAGCAGCCGACTAGCGGGAAACACAGATACGCAGTATTTT.

The genes are TRBV11-2 and TRBJ1-2, with unresolved D. The CDR3 sequence is 14 residues long. In germline, CDR1 is SGHAT, CDR2 FQNNGV. V was clipped by 5 bases and J by 2 bases, with 12 bases between them. The DNA for the CDR3 is TGTGCCAGCAGCCCCGGTACAGCAAACTATGGCTACACCTTC. Amino acid sequence: CASSPGTANYGYTF.

The J gene is TRBJ2-3, the V gene TRBV7-3; 9 bases are a match to TRBD2. CDR3 length: 16 amino acids. The J segment lost 3 bases and the V segment lost 4 bases, leaving 8 bases of the junction unmatched. Germline CDR1 is SGHTA and CDR2 is FQGTGA. Here the CDR3 DNA reads TGTGCCAGCAGCTCCTCTAGGGCGGGGGGGACAGATACGCAGTATTTT. Its translation: CASSSSRAGGTDTQYF. The variable domain in full, completed from reference TRBV7-3 and TRBJ2-3, reads GAGVSQTPSNKVTEKGKYVELRCDPISGHTALYWYRQSLGQGPEFLIYFQGTGAADDSGLPNDRFFAVRPEGSVSTLKIQRTERGDSAVYLCASSSSRAGGTDTQYFGPGTRLTVL.

V gene TRBV19 combines with J gene TRBJ1-4; TRBD1 aligns across 7 bases. Germline V gives CDR1 LNHDA, CDR2 SQIVND (reference sequence). V lost 9 bases, J lost 2 bases, and 6 bases stayed unmatched. The CDR3 is 14 residues long. CDR3 residues: CASQPQGTNEKLFF. DNA of the CDR3: TGTGCCAGCCAGCCACAGGGGACTAATGAAAAACTGTTTTTT. Using reference TRBV19 and TRBJ1-4 for the parts outside the CDR3, the full variable domain is DGGITQSPKYLFRKEGQNVTLSCEQNLNHDAMYWYRQDPGQGLRLIYYSQIVNDFQKGDIAEGYSVSREKKESFPLTVTSAQKNPTAFYLCASQPQGTNEKLFFGSGTQLSVL.

This clone was seen just once. The chain combines TRBV5-1 with TRBJ2-7, with 9 bases lining up with TRBD2. Germline loops: CDR1 SGHRS, CDR2 YFSETQ. J lost 2 bases, V lost 0 bases, and 6 bases had no gene match. This CDR3 contains 16 residues. The CDR3 DNA sequence: TGCGCCAGCAGCTTGGTATCTAGCGGGGACCCCTACGAGCAGTACTTC. Encoded protein: CASSLVSSGDPYEQYF.

The chain is built from TRBV24-1 and TRBJ2-4; 8 bases align to TRBD1. Per the germline V gene, CDR1 is KGHDR and CDR2 is SFDVKD. V was clipped by 3 bases and J by 6 bases; unmatched bases: 3. The CDR3 has 14 residues. Here the CDR3 reads CATSDIGQGNIQYF. The CDR3 DNA reads TGTGCCACCAGTGATATAGGACAGGGAAACATTCAGTACTTC.

This clone is labeled as medium-sized (0.01 to 0.1%). In nucleotides, the CDR3 is TGTGCCAGCTCACTAATAACCGGGACAGGGATTTTCACTGAAGCTTTCTTT. This codes for CASSLITGTGIFTEAFF. The gene calls are TRBV18 and TRBJ1-1, with TRBD1 matching over 9 bases. Germline V CDR1 and CDR2: KGHSH, LQKENI. CDR3 length: 17 amino acids. J gave up 4 bases and V 4 bases, and 13 bases lay outside the gene matches. The full variable domain, completed using reference TRBV18 and TRBJ1-1, is NAGVMQNPRHLVRRRGQEARLRCSPMKGHSHVYWYRQLPEEGLKFMVYLQKENIIDESGMPKERFSAEFPKEGPSILRIQQVVRGDSAAYFCASSLITGTGIFTEAFFGQGTRLTVV.

The V gene is TRBV19, the J gene TRBJ1-1; 8 bases map to TRBD1. The CDR3 spans 13 residues. Trimming at V came to 4 bases and at J to 6 bases, leaving 4 bases not matched to a gene. Looked up from germline, CDR1 is LNHDA and CDR2 is SQIVND (reference sequence). CDR3 DNA: TGTGCCAGTAGTACAACAGGGGGGTCTGAAGCTTTCTTT. Translated, it gives CASSTTGGSEAFF.

The chain uses TRBV2 and TRBJ1-2; possible D gene TRBD1, 5 bases. V was clipped by 6 bases and J by 5 bases, with 13 bases between them. This CDR3 contains 13 residues. CDR1 SNHLY and CDR2 FYNNEI come from the germline V gene. CDR3 sequence: CASRTGVIYGYTF. CDR3 DNA sequence: TGTGCCAGCAGGACGGGGGTCATTTATGGCTACACCTTC. Full variable domain (missing parts from reference TRBV2 and TRBJ1-2): EPEVTQTPSHQVTQMGQEVILRCVPISNHLYFYWYRQILGQKVEFLVSFYNNEISEKSEIFDDQFSVERPDGSNFTLKIRSTKLEDSAMYFCASRTGVIYGYTFGSGTRLTVV.

The chain combines TRBV6-2 or TRBV6-3 with TRBJ2-7; TRBD2 matches 9 bases. The V gene's germline CDR1 is MNHEY and CDR2 SVGEGT. With V trimmed by 0 bases and J by 3 bases, 3 bases remained unmatched. This CDR3 contains 15 residues. DNA for the CDR3: TGTGCCAGCAGTTACTCCGGGACTAGCATCTACGAGCAGTACTTC. Its protein product is CASSYSGTSIYEQYF.

This sequence joins TRBV18 and TRBJ1-1; a weak D match, TRBD1 (5 bases). CDR3 length: 12 residues. Germline loops: CDR1 KGHSH, CDR2 LQKENI. Trimming took 5 bases from V and 6 from J, leaving 10 bases between them. This chain's CDR3 is CASSGAGPEAFF. The CDR3 DNA sequence: TGTGCCAGCTCAGGGGCAGGCCCTGAAGCTTTCTTT.

This sequence joins TRBV2 and TRBJ2-7, with 14 bases that match TRBD2. Germline CDR1 and CDR2: SNHLY and FYNNEI. This CDR3 is built from 17 residues. Germline trimming cut 7 bases from V and 1 base from J; bases unmatched to any gene: 9. In nucleotides, the CDR3 is TGTGCCAGCATTCCGGGACTAGCGGGGGCTCTATCCTACGAGCAGTACTTC. This encodes CASIPGLAGALSYEQYF. The full variable domain, in which reference TRBV2 and TRBJ2-7 provide the parts outside the CDR3, is EPEVTQTPSHQVTQMGQEVILRCVPISNHLYFYWYRQILGQKVEFLVSFYNNEISEKSEIFDDQFSVERPDGSNFTLKIRSTKLEDSAMYFCASIPGLAGALSYEQYFGPGTRLTVT.

This rearrangement joins TRBV7-9 to TRBJ2-7, with D possibly matching TRBD2 (5 bases). Germline CDR1 and CDR2: SEHNR and FQNEAQ (reference sequence). V was cut by 3 bases and J by 7 bases, with 16 bases left in between. CDR3 length equals 14 residues. The CDR3 region has the DNA TGTGCCAGCAGCTTGCTTCAGGACTGGGCAGAGCAGTACTTC. Translating gives CASSLLQDWAEQYF.

V is TRBV19 and J is TRBJ1-5; possible D gene TRBD1, 6 bases. The ends were cut back, 0 bases at V and 4 bases at J, with 10 bases in the middle. CDR1 LNHDA and CDR2 SQIVND come from the germline V gene (reference sequence). The CDR3 length is 15 residues. The CDR3 DNA reads as TGTGCCAGTAGTATAGACAGGGGTGCAAATCAGCCCCAGCATTTT. Translated, it gives CASSIDRGANQPQHF.

This sequence joins TRBV6-4 and TRBJ1-6, with TRBD1 matching 7 bases. The CDR3 sequence is 14 residues long. Germline V CDR1 and CDR2: MRHNA, SNTAGT. The V and J ends lost 8 bases and 6 bases, in that order; junction bases with no gene match: 7. The CDR3 reads CASASGGPNSPLHF. CDR3 DNA sequence: TGTGCCAGCGCATCAGGGGGACCTAATTCACCCCTCCACTTT.

The chain couples TRBV28 to TRBJ2-7, with 9 bases lining up with TRBD1. V was pared by 2 bases and J by 4 bases, with 12 bases of the junction left unmatched. This CDR3 region has 17 residues. Germline loops: CDR1 MDHEN, CDR2 SYDVKM. CDR3 bases: TGTGCCAGCAGTTTAAGCGCGAGGACAGGGGTCGGTTACGAGCAGTACTTC. It encodes CASSLSARTGVGYEQYF. The full variable domain, its missing parts supplied by reference TRBV28 and TRBJ2-7, is DVKVTQSSRYLVKRTGEKVFLECVQDMDHENMFWYRQDPGLGLRLIYFSYDVKMKEKGDIPEGYSVSREKKERFSLILESASTNQTSMYLCASSLSARTGVGYEQYFGPGTRLTVT.

This chain uses TRBV5-1 with TRBJ2-7; possible D gene TRBD1, 5 bases. The germline CDR1 and CDR2 sequences are SGHRS and YFSETQ. CDR3 length equals 15 residues. Trimming stripped 0 bases from V and 4 bases from J, with 14 bases between. CDR3 bases: TGCGCCAGCAGCTTGGCCGGTGACAGAAATTACGAGCAGTACTTC. Translated, it gives CASSLAGDRNYEQYF.

The chain links TRBV28 to TRBJ2-3; D might be TRBD1 (5 bases). Germline V gene lookup returns CDR1 MDHEN and CDR2 SYDVKM. CDR3 size: 11 residues. Trimming cost V 7 bases and J 6 bases, with 8 bases left between them. CDR3 loop: CASTPGDTQYF. The DNA of the CDR3 is TGTGCCAGCACCCCAGGGGATACGCAGTATTTT.

V and J are TRBV19 and TRBJ1-6, with D unresolved. Germline assignment: CDR1 LNHDA and CDR2 SQIVND (reference sequence). CDR3 length equals 15 residues. V dropped 5 bases and J dropped 0 bases, with 8 bases sitting between them. The DNA for the CDR3 is TGTGCCAGTAGTCAACAGAGCTCCTATAATTCACCCCTCCACTTT. Residues: CASSQQSSYNSPLHF. The complete variable domain, with remaining parts taken from reference TRBV19 and TRBJ1-6, reads DGGITQSPKYLFRKEGQNVTLSCEQNLNHDAMYWYRQDPGQGLRLIYYSQIVNDFQKGDIAEGYSVSREKKESFPLTVTSAQKNPTAFYLCASSQQSSYNSPLHFGNGTRLTVT.

The chain combines TRBV5-5 with TRBJ2-6, with a weak D call TRBD1 (6 bases). Germline V lookup: CDR1 SGHKS, CDR2 YYEKEE (reference sequence). The CDR3 covers 15 residues. Trimming took off 4 bases at V and 4 bases at J, with 12 bases between the two ends. The chain's CDR3 is CASSIQGPGANVLTF. The CDR3 nucleotides read TGTGCCAGCAGCATACAGGGACCCGGGGCCAACGTCCTGACTTTC. The full variable domain, with the rest looked up from reference TRBV5-5 and TRBJ2-6, is DAGVTQSPTHLIKTRGQQVTLRCSPISGHKSVSWYQQVLGQGPQFIFQYYEKEERGRGNFPDRFSARQFPNYSSELNVNALLLGDSALYLCASSIQGPGANVLTFGAGSRLTVL.

This chain links TRBV6-5 with TRBJ1-5, with 7 bases aligning to TRBD1. This CDR3 is 15 amino acids long. Germline trimming cut 6 bases from V and 6 bases from J; bases unmatched to any gene: 11. The germline gives CDR1 MNHEY, CDR2 SVGAGI. This CDR3 is CASRSNTGVGQPQHF. In DNA form, the CDR3 reads TGTGCCAGCAGGTCCAATACAGGGGTAGGTCAGCCCCAGCATTTT.

The chain combines TRBV5-4 with TRBJ2-4, with 7 bases aligning to TRBD1. Germline CDR1 and CDR2: SGHNT and YYREEE (reference sequence). This CDR3 is 15 amino acids long. V lost 2 bases to trimming and J lost 5 bases; unmatched junction nucleotides: 7. DNA of the CDR3: TGTGCCAGCAGCTTTCGGTACAGGGGTGAAAACATTCAGTACTTC. Protein sequence: CASSFRYRGENIQYF.

This clone occurred a few times. CDR3 loop: CASSELYSNQPQHF. The CDR3 DNA reads TGTGCCAGCAGTGAATTGTATAGCAATCAGCCCCAGCATTTT. The chain is built from TRBV6-1 and TRBJ1-5; no clear D gene. The CDR3 runs to 14 residues. The germline gives CDR1 MNHNS, CDR2 SASEGT. Trimming pared 2 bases from V and 0 bases from J, leaving 5 bases between.

This clone was picked up one time. The chain is built from TRBV5-1 and TRBJ2-6; 13 bases fit TRBD2. The germline V gene encodes CDR1 SGHRS and CDR2 YFSETQ. With 0 bases clipped from V and 0 bases from J, the junction kept 6 bases outside the gene matches. The CDR3 is 20 residues long. Here the CDR3 reads CASSLAGLAGAISGANVLTF. The DNA of the CDR3 is TGCGCCAGCAGCTTGGCCGGACTAGCGGGGGCTATCTCTGGGGCCAACGTCCTGACTTTC.

This sequence joins TRBV2 and TRBJ1-1; D may be TRBD1 (6 bases). The CDR3 consists of 14 residues. V dropped 4 bases and J dropped 6 bases, with 15 bases sitting between them. The germline V gene has CDR1 SNHLY and CDR2 FYNNEI. The CDR3: CASSGGHRSSEAFF. CDR3 nucleotide sequence: TGTGCCAGCAGTGGGGGACACCGCAGTTCTGAAGCTTTCTTT. Based on the CDR3 plus reference TRBV2 and TRBJ1-1, the full variable domain is EPEVTQTPSHQVTQMGQEVILRCVPISNHLYFYWYRQILGQKVEFLVSFYNNEISEKSEIFDDQFSVERPDGSNFTLKIRSTKLEDSAMYFCASSGGHRSSEAFFGQGTRLTVV.

The V call is TRBV28, the J call TRBJ2-3; 12 nucleotides agree with TRBD2. The germline gives CDR1 MDHEN, CDR2 SYDVKM. Trimming cost V 5 bases and J 4 bases; bases outside gene matches: 10. CDR3 length equals 17 residues. The CDR3 loop is CASSTRTSGMVADTQYF. The CDR3, as DNA: TGTGCCAGCAGTACTCGGACTAGCGGGATGGTTGCAGATACGCAGTATTTT.

The chain combines TRBV6-4 with TRBJ2-3, with 7 positions matching TRBD1. Germline lookup yields CDR1 MRHNA and CDR2 SNTAGT. This CDR3 has 14 residues. The J segment lost 2 bases and the V segment lost 11 bases, leaving 10 bases of the junction unmatched. The CDR3 DNA follows: TGTGCCGCTGGGAATACAGGGGACACAGATACGCAGTATTTT. Amino acid sequence: CAAGNTGDTDTQYF.

The V and J genes are TRBV18 and TRBJ2-7; D gene ambiguous. Germline V gene lookup returns CDR1 KGHSH and CDR2 LQKENI. The CDR3 totals 13 residues. The V gene lost 3 bases and the J gene lost 7 bases, with 13 bases spanning the gap. The CDR3 region is CASSPTPVAEQYF. The CDR3 region has the DNA TGTGCCAGCTCACCCACCCCGGTCGCGGAGCAGTACTTC.

V usage is TRBV6-4 and J usage is TRBJ2-1, with D maybe TRBD2 (5 bases). CDR3 length: 15 amino acids. V dropped 0 bases and J dropped 9 bases, with 15 bases sitting between them. CDR1 is MRHNA and CDR2 is SNTAGT in the germline V gene. CDR3 coding DNA: TGTGCCAGCAGTGACTCTGGGAGTGGTCCCACTGAGCAGTTCTTC. As protein: CASSDSGSGPTEQFF.

The chain is built from TRBV7-8 and TRBJ2-7, with 7 nucleotides matching TRBD1. The V and J ends lost 5 bases and 4 bases, in that order; junction bases with no gene match: 5. Germline V CDR1 and CDR2: SGHVS, FQNEAQ. The CDR3 length is 13 residues. DNA for the CDR3: TGTGCCAGCAGCCGGGACAGAGATTACGAGCAGTACTTC. Amino acids: CASSRDRDYEQYF.

V gene TRBV10-3 combines with J gene TRBJ2-2; 7 nucleotides match TRBD1. CDR3 length: 15 amino acids. V lost 6 bases to trimming and J lost 4 bases; unmatched junction nucleotides: 8. In germline, CDR1 is ENHRY, CDR2 SYGVKD. The DNA for the CDR3 is TGTGCCATCAGGCAAGGGGGCATAGTCACCGGGGAGCTGTTTTTT. Amino acid sequence: CAIRQGGIVTGELFF.